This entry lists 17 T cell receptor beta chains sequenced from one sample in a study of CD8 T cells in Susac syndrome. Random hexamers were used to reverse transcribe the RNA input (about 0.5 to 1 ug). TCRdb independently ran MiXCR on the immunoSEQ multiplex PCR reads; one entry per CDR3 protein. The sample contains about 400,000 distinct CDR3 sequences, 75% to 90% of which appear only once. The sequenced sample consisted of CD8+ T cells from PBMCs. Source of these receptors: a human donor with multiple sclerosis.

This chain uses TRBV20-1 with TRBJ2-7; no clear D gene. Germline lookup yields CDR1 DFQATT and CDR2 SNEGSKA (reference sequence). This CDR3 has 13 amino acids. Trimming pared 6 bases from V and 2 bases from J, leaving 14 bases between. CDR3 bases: TGCAGTGCCAGATATCTAGGAGCCTACGAGCAGTACTTC. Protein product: CSARYLGAYEQYF.

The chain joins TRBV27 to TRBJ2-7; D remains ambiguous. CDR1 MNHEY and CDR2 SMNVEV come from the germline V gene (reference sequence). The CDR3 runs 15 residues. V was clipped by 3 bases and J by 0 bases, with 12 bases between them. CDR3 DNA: TGTGCCAGCAGTTTCGGGCTCGGCCTCTCCTACGAGCAGTACTTC. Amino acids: CASSFGLGLSYEQYF.

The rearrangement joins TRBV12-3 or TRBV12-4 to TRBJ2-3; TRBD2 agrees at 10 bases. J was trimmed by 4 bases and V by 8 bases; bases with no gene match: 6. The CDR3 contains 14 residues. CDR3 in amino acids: CASLLAGVSDTQYF. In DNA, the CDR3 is TGTGCCAGCCTTCTAGCGGGAGTGTCAGATACGCAGTATTTT.

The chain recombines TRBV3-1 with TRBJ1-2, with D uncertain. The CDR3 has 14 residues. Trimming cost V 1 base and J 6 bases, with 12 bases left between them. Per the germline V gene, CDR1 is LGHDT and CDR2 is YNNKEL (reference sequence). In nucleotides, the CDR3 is TGTGCCAGCAGCCAAGTAAATTTGATGGATGGCTACACCTTC. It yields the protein CASSQVNLMDGYTF.

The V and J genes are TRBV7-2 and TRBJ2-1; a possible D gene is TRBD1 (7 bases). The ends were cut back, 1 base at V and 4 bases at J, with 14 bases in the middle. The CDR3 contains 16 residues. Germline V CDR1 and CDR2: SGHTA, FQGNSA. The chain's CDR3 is CASSLEGGTVYNEQFF. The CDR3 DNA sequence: TGTGCCAGCAGCTTAGAGGGCGGGACAGTTTACAATGAGCAGTTCTTC.

In DNA form, the CDR3 reads TGCAGTGCTAGAGATTTGGCTAGCGGGGGAGTCAGGGAGACCCAGTACTTC. Its translation is CSARDLASGGVRETQYF. The rearrangement links TRBV20-1 to TRBJ2-5; 10 bases agree with TRBD2. CDR1 and CDR2 from the germline V gene are DFQATT and SNEGSKA (reference sequence). V dropped 0 bases and J dropped 5; count of bases not matched to a gene: 12. The CDR3 covers 17 residues.

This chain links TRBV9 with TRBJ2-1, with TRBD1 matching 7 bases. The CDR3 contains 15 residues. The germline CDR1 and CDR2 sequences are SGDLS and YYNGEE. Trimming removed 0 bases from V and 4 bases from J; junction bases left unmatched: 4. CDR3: CASSVGGGAYNEQFF. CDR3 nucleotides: TGTGCCAGCAGCGTAGGAGGGGGCGCTTACAATGAGCAGTTCTTC.

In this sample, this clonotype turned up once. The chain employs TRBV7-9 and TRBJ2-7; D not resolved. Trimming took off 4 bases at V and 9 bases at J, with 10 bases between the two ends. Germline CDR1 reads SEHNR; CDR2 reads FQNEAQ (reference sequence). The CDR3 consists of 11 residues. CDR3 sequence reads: CASSSSLGQYF. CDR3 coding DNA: TGTGCCAGCAGCTCAAGTTTGGGGCAGTACTTC. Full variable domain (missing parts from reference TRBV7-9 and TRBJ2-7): DTGVSQNPRHKITKRGQNVTFRCDPISEHNRLYWYRQTLGQGPEFLTYFQNEAQLEKSRLLSDRFSAERPKGSFSTLEIQRTEQGDSAMYLCASSSSLGQYFGPGTRLTVT.

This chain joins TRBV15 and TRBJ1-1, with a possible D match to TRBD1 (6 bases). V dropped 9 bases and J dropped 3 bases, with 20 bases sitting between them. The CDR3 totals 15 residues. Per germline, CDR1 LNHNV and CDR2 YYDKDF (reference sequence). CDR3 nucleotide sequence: TGTGCCACATGGGCAGGGGAGGCTATCGACACTGAAGCTTTCTTT. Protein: CATWAGEAIDTEAFF.

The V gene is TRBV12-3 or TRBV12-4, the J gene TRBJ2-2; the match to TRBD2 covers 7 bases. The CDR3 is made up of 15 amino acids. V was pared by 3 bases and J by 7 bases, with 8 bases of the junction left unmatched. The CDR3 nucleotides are TGTGCCAGCAGTTTTGTAGGCGGGGGAATCGGGGAGCTGTTTTTT. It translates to CASSFVGGGIGELFF.

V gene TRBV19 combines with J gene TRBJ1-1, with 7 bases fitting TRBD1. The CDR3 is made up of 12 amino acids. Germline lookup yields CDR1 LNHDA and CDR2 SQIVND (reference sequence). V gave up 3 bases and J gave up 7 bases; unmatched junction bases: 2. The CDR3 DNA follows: TGTGCCAGTAGTATGGACAGGATTGAAGCTTTCTTT. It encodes CASSMDRIEAFF.

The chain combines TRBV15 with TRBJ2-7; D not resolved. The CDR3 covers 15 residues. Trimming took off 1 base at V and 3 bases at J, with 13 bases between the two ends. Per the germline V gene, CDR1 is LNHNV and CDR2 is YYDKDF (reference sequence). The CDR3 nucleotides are TGTGCCACCAGCAGAGTAGTAGGGTTGGGCTACGAGCAGTACTTC. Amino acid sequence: CATSRVVGLGYEQYF. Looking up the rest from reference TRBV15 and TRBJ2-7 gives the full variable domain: DAMVIQNPRYQVTQFGKPVTLSCSQTLNHNVMYWYQQKSSQAPKLLFHYYDKDFNNEADTPDNFQSRRPNTSFCFLDIRSPGLGDTAMYLCATSRVVGLGYEQYFGPGTRLTVT.

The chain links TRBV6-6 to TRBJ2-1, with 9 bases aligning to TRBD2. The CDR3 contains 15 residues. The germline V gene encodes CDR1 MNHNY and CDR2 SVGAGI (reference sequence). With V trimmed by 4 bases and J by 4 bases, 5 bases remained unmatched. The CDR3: CASSSTSGKYNEQFF. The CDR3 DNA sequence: TGTGCCAGCAGTTCGACTAGCGGTAAATACAATGAGCAGTTCTTC.

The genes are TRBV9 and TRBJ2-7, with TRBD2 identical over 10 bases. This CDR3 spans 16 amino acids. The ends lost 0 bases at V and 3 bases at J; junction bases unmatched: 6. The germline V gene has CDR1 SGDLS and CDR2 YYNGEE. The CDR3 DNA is TGTGCCAGCAGCGTAGGGGGATGGACTAGCGGCTACGAGCAGTACTTC. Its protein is CASSVGGWTSGYEQYF.

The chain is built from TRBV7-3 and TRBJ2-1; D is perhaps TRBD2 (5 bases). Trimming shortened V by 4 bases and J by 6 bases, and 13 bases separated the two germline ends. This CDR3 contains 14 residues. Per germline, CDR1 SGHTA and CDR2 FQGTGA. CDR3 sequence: CASSYPGRGNEQFF. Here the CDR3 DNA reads TGTGCCAGCAGCTACCCCGGACGGGGCAATGAGCAGTTCTTC.

The CDR3 protein is CAIRESSYNEQFF. The CDR3 DNA is TGTGCCATCAGGGAGAGCTCCTACAATGAGCAGTTCTTC. This chain links TRBV10-3 with TRBJ2-1; D unresolved. CDR1 and CDR2 (germline): ENHRY, SYGVKD. With 6 bases removed from V and 0 bases from J, the gap between germline ends came to 6 bases. This CDR3 comprises 13 residues.

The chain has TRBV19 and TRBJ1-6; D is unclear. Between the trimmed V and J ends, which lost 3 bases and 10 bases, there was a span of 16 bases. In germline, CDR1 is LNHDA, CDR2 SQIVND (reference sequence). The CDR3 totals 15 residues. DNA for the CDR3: TGTGCCAGTAGTATGGCGGATTCCCGTAGGTCACCCCTCCACTTT. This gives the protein CASSMADSRRSPLHF.